This T cell receptor (beta chain) is from a study of blood T cell repertoires in COVID-19. Study details: The study drew acute and convalescent COVID-19 samples from the United States, Italy and Spain. In each case, the material was cDNA or gDNA derived from T cells, B-cell-depleted T cells, or PBMCs.

The authors' processing: Counts of nucleated cells, estimated from reference gene primer amplification, were obtained. Here immunoSEQ multiplex PCR was the method, and the copy in TCRdb shows in-frame clones only, minus some. D and trimming were read from the DNA, whereas the V and J calls and clone size are those reported in that table. The sample contains about 170,000 clones, roughly 90% of which appear only once. V was trimmed by 5 bases and J by 5 bases, leaving 9 bases between them. CDR3 length: 12 residues. Germline assignment: CDR1 KGHSY and CDR2 FQNENV. The TCR comes from a man younger than 30 with COVID-19, enrolled during active disease. The V gene is TRBV16, the J gene TRBJ1-1; the D gene is possibly TRBD1 (5 bases). Specimen: peripheral blood. The CDR3 is CASSTGTTEAFF. Here the CDR3 DNA reads TGTGCCAGCAGCACCGGGACTACTGAAGCTTTCTTT.